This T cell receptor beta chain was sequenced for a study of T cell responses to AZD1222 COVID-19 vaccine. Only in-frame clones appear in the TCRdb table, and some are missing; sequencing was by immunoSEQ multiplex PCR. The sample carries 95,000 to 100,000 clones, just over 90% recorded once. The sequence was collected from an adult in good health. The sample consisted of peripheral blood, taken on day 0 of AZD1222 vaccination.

The CDR3 region has the DNA TGTGCCAGCAGTTACTCGCGAGGGTTTGATAATTCACCCCTCCACTTT. Its protein product is CASSYSRGFDNSPLHF. This chain connects TRBV6-6 to TRBJ1-6; D not resolved. This CDR3 is 16 amino acids long. Germline values: CDR1 MNHNY, CDR2 SVGAGI (reference sequence). Trimming left V 0 bases short and J 5 bases short, with 11 bases between.